Below, 15 T cell receptor beta chains from the same sample are listed, as sequenced in a study of breast tumors, draining lymph nodes, adjacent tissues. The lymph nodes were axillary draining lymph nodes from breast cancer patients. Using its own MiXCR run on the multiplex PCR reads, TCRdb lists one record per CDR3 protein. The sample lists approximately 280,000 distinct CDR3 sequences, 30% occurring once. Input material: axillary lymph node tissue. The source of these receptors is a female donor with breast cancer. Some clones in this sample may be carry-over from other donors' samples.

Of note for this clonotype: Its ends do not fully match the called genes, so a read error is possible. V usage is TRBV5-5 and J usage is TRBJ2-3; D is possibly TRBD1 or TRBD2 (5 bases each). This CDR3 spans 12 amino acids. Looked up from germline, CDR1 is SGHKS and CDR2 is YYEKEE (reference sequence). The CDR3 bases are TGTGCCAGCTCACCAATGGGGGATACGCAGTGTTTT. This codes for CASSPMGDTQCF.

This clonotype was recorded many times. The CDR3 protein is CASSYGEGYYEQYF. DNA for the CDR3: TGCGCCAGCAGCTATGGGGAGGGTTACTACGAGCAGTACTTC. V is TRBV5-1 and J is TRBJ2-7, with 7 bases matching TRBD2. Germline V gives CDR1 SGHRS, CDR2 YFSETQ. The CDR3 covers 14 residues. V was clipped by 3 bases and J by 3 bases; unmatched bases: 6.

As concerns this clonotype: Just one base apart from a much larger clone, this may be a read error. The gene calls are TRBV6-6 and TRBJ2-7; TRBD1 agrees at 8 bases. The CDR3 loop spans 14 amino acids. Germline CDR1 is MNHNY and CDR2 is SVGAGI (reference sequence). CDR3 in amino acids: CASRNGQGGYEQCF. CDR3 nucleotide sequence: TGTGCCAGCCGAAACGGACAGGGAGGTTACGAGCAGTGCTTC.

This clonotype was seen repeatedly, ten times or more. The chain recombines TRBV28 with TRBJ2-6, with 7 bases lining up with TRBD1. CDR1 is MDHEN and CDR2 is SYDVKM in the germline V gene. Germline trimming cut 5 bases from V and 2 bases from J; bases unmatched to any gene: 3. CDR3 length equals 15 residues. CDR3 sequence: CASSGTATGANVLTF. CDR3 bases: TGTGCCAGCAGTGGGACAGCGACTGGGGCCAACGTCCTGACTTTC.

On this clonotype: This clone may be a read error of a much larger clone one base away. The chain is built from TRBV7-8 and TRBJ2-5, with a weak D call TRBD1 (6 bases). This CDR3 region has 13 residues. Per the germline V gene, CDR1 is SGHVS and CDR2 is FQNEAQ. DNA of the CDR3: TGTGCCAGCAGCTCCCTCAGGGGAGAGACCCAGTGCTTC. Protein product: CASSSLRGETQCF.

This clonotype was recorded many times. The chain is built from TRBV11-2 and TRBJ2-1; D is possibly TRBD2 (6 bases). CDR1 SGHAT and CDR2 FQNNGV come from the germline V gene. Trimming took 6 bases from V and 6 from J, leaving 24 bases between them. This CDR3 comprises 17 residues. DNA of the CDR3: TGTGCCAGCAGGAGATCCTTACCGGGACTTCTTCCCAATGAGCAGTTCTTC. It is translated as CASRRSLPGLLPNEQFF. Supplemented by reference TRBV11-2 and TRBJ2-1, the full variable domain reads EAGVAQSPRYKIIEKRQSVAFWCNPISGHATLYWYQQILGQGPKLLIQFQNNGVVDDSQLPKDRFSAERLKGVDSTLKIQPAKLEDSAVYLCASRRSLPGLLPNEQFFGPGTRLTVL.

The chain carries TRBV20-1 and TRBJ2-6; 7 bases are shared with TRBD1. V shed 0 bases, J shed 0 bases, and the junction held 5 bases outside the gene matches. The CDR3 has 17 residues. Germline V gene lookup returns CDR1 DFQATT and CDR2 SNEGSKA (reference sequence). The CDR3 DNA is TGCAGTGCTAGAGACGGGACAGCCTACTCTGGGGCCAACGTCCTGACTTTC. This codes for CSARDGTAYSGANVLTF.

In its sample, this clonotype was seen many times. J is TRBJ2-5 and V is TRBV5-8; 8 bases map to TRBD1. This CDR3 is built from 14 residues. Trimming at V came to 5 bases and at J to 4 bases, leaving 7 bases not matched to a gene. CDR1 is SGHTS, CDR2 YDEGEE, per germline. The CDR3 sequence is CASSRQGWAETQYF. Written as DNA, the CDR3 is TGTGCCAGCAGTAGACAGGGGTGGGCAGAGACCCAGTACTTC.

This clonotype was seen at least ten times. The rearrangement links TRBV6-5 to TRBJ2-3, with a possible D match to TRBD1 (5 bases). This CDR3 region has 15 residues. Germline assignment: CDR1 MNHEY and CDR2 SVGAGI. The V and J ends lost 6 bases and 0 bases respectively, with 13 bases between them. DNA of the CDR3: TGTGCCAGCAGCTCGGCGTGGGGCAGCACAGATACGCAGTATTTT. Translation gives CASSSAWGSTDTQYF.

This clonotype was counted between two and nine times. The chain is built from TRBV3-2 and TRBJ1-2. TRBV3-2 is labeled a pseudogene. This CDR3 comprises 18 residues. The chain's CDR3 is CASSQVGRGPSWRYGYTF. CDR3 sequence (DNA): TGTGCCAGCAGCCAAGTTGGTAGGGGCCCATCCTGGAGGTATGGCTACACCTTC.

This clonotype was seen at least ten times. V and J are TRBV4-1 and TRBJ1-2; 7 nucleotides match TRBD1. The CDR3 spans 15 residues. Germline CDR1 is MGHRA and CDR2 is YSYEKL. Trimming took 1 base from V and 2 from J; bases not matched to a gene: 4. The CDR3 region has the DNA TGCGCCAGCAGCCAAGCTCCACAGGGGAACTATGGCTACACCTTC. Protein: CASSQAPQGNYGYTF.

This clonotype was observed at least ten times. The rearrangement uses TRBV19 and TRBJ2-2, with D perhaps matching TRBD1 (5 bases). This CDR3 region has 13 residues. Deletions cut 5 bases from V and 4 bases from J, with 8 bases between. Germline V lookup: CDR1 LNHDA, CDR2 SQIVND (reference sequence). In nucleotides, the CDR3 is TGTGCCAGTAGTGGCAGGGTCACCGGGGAGCTGTTTTTT. It specifies CASSGRVTGELFF.

This clonotype was detected many times. The gene calls are TRBV4-3 and TRBJ1-5; possible D gene TRBD1, 5 bases. The CDR3 has 16 amino acids. CDR1 is LGHNA and CDR2 is YSLEER in the germline V gene. Trimming removed 0 bases at V and 1 base at J, with 10 bases between. The CDR3 protein is CASSQDWGTSNQPQHF. CDR3 nucleotides: TGCGCCAGCAGCCAAGATTGGGGGACCAGCAATCAGCCCCAGCATTTT.

V gene TRBV6-1 combines with J gene TRBJ2-1, with 9 bases identical to TRBD2. The junction had 10 bases not matched to a gene; V was cut back by 4 bases and J by 9 bases. Germline V CDR1 and CDR2: MNHNS, SASEGT. This CDR3 contains 15 residues. CDR3 loop: CASSVLGGGAGEQFF. The CDR3 DNA follows: TGTGCCAGCAGTGTTCTAGGCGGGGGGGCGGGTGAGCAGTTCTTC.

The gene calls are TRBV19 and TRBJ1-2; 9 bases fit TRBD1. CDR1 is LNHDA, CDR2 SQIVND, per germline (reference sequence). V gave up 11 bases and J gave up 3 bases; unmatched junction bases: 10. This CDR3 has 14 residues. The CDR3 spells CAGQGQGFDYGYTF. CDR3 nucleotide sequence: TGTGCCGGACAGGGACAGGGCTTTGACTATGGCTACACCTTC.